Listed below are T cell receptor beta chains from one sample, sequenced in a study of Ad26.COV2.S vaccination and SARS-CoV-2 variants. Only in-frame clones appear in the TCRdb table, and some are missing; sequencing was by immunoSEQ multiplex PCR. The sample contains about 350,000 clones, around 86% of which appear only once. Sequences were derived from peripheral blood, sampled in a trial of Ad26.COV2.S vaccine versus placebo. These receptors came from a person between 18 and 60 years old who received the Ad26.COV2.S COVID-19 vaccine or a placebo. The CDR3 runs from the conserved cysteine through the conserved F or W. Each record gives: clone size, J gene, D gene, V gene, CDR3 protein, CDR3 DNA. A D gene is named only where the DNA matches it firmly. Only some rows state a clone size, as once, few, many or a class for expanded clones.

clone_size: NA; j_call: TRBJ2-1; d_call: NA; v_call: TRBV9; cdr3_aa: CASSIPRLEQFF; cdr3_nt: TGTGCCAGCAGCATTCCACGGTTGGAGCAGTTCTTC
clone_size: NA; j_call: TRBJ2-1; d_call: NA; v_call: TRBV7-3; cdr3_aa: CASSHNPTRFNEQFF; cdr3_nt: TGTGCCAGCAGCCATAACCCAACTAGGTTCAATGAGCAGTTCTTC
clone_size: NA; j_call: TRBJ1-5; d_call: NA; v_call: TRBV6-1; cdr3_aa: CASSEVDQRPQHF; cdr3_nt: TGTGCCAGCAGTGAAGTGGACCAGCGGCCCCAGCATTTT
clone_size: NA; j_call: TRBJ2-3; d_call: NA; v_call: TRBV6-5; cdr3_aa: CASSPSFPDTQYF; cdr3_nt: TGTGCCAGCAGTCCGAGTTTCCCGGATACGCAGTATTTT
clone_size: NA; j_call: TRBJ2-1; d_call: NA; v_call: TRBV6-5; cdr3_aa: CASTTFGTFKNEQFF; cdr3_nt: TGTGCCAGCACTACCTTTGGCACTTTTAAAAATGAGCAGTTCTTC
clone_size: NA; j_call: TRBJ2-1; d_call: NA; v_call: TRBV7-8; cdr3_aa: CASSLGNEQFF; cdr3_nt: TGTGCCAGCAGCTTAGGTAACGAGCAGTTCTTC
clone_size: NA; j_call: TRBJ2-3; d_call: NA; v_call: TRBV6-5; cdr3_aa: CASSYSGEVEDTQYF; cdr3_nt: TGTGCCAGCAGTTACTCGGGGGAGGTAGAAGATACGCAGTATTTT
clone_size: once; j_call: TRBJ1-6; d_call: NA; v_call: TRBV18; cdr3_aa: CASSTDPGSYNSPLHF; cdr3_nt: TGTGCCAGCTCAACCGACCCTGGCTCCTATAATTCACCCCTCCACTTT
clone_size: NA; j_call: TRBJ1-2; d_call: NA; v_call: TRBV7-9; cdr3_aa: CASSLGYSNYGYTF; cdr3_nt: TGTGCCAGCAGCTTAGGTTATTCTAACTATGGCTACACCTTC
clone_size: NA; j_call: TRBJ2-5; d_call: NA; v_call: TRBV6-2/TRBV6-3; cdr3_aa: CASSYLETQYF; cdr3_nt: TGTGCCAGCAGTTACCTTGAGACCCAGTACTTC
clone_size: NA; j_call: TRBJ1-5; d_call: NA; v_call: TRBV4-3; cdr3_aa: CASSQDGGVGQPQHF; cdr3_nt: TGCGCCAGCAGCCAAGATGGGGGAGTAGGTCAGCCCCAGCATTTT
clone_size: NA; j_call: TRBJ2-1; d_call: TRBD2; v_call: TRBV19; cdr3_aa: CASSTGLAGYNEQFF; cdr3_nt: TGTGCCAGTAGTACGGGACTAGCCGGCTACAATGAGCAGTTCTTC
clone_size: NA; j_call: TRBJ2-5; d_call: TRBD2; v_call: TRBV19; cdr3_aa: CASSRGPGGGETQYF; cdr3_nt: TGTGCCAGTAGTAGGGGTCCGGGGGGAGGAGAGACCCAGTACTTC
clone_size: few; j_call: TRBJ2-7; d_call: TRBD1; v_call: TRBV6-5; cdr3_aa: CASSYWGTGEYEQYF; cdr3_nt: TGTGCCAGCAGTTACTGGGGGACAGGGGAATACGAGCAGTACTTC
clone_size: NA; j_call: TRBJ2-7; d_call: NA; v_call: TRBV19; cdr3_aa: CASSINRGLAYEQYF; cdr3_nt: TGTGCCAGTAGTATTAATAGGGGTCTCGCCTACGAGCAGTACTTC
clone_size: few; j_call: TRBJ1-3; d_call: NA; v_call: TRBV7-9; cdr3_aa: CASEHNSGNTIYF; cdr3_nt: TGTGCCAGTGAACACAACTCTGGAAACACCATATATTTT
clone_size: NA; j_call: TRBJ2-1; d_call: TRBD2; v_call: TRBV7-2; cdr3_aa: CASSLEVSGGYEQFF; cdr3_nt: TGTGCCAGCAGCTTAGAGGTTAGCGGGGGGTATGAGCAGTTCTTC
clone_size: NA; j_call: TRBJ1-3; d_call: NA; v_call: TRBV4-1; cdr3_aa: CASSPGTSGNTIYF; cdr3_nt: TGCGCCAGCAGCCCCGGGACTTCTGGAAACACCATATATTTT
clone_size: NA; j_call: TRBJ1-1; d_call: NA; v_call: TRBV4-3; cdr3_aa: CASSSGRMNTEAFF; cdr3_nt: TGCGCCAGCAGCTCGGGCAGGATGAACACTGAAGCTTTCTTT
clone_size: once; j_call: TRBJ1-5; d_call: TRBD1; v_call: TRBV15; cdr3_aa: CATSGDRGLVQPQHF; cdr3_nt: TGTGCCACCAGCGGCGACAGGGGGCTTGTTCAGCCCCAGCATTTT
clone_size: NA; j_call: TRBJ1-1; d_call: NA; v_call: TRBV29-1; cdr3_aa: CSACRDKNTEAFF; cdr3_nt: TGCAGCGCCTGCCGGGACAAGAACACTGAAGCTTTCTTT
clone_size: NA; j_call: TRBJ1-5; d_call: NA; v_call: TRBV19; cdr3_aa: CASSVDGLDPVGF; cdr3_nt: TGTGCCAGTAGTGTAGACGGGCTTGACCCGGTCGGGTTT
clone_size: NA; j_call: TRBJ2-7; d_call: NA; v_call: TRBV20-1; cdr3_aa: CSAPHSYEQYF; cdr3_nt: TGCAGTGCCCCCCACTCCTACGAGCAGTACTTC
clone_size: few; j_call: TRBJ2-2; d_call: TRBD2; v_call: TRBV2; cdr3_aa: CASSSTSGEHTGELFF; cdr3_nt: TGTGCCAGCAGTTCAACTAGCGGGGAGCACACCGGGGAGCTGTTTTTT
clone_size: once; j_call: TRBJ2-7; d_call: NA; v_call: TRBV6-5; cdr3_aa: CASSYSGEQYF; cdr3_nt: TGTGCCAGCAGTTACTCAGGCGAGCAGTACTTC
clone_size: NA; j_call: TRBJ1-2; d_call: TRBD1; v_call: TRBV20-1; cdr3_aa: CSASSPGGLGYTF; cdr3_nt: TGCAGTGCTAGTTCCCCAGGGGGCCTGGGCTACACCTTC
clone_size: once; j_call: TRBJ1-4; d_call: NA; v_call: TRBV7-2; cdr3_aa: CASSLIFGGINEKLFF; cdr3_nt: TGTGCCAGCAGCTTAATCTTTGGGGGGATCAATGAAAAACTGTTTTTT
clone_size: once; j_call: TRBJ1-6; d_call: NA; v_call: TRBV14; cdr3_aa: CASSLQKDRMAPLHF; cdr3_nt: TGTGCCAGCAGCCTCCAGAAGGACAGAATGGCACCCCTCCACTTT
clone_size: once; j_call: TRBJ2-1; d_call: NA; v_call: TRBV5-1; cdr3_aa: CASNPTGTDYNEQFF; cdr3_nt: TGCGCCAGCAACCCAACCGGGACGGATTACAATGAGCAGTTCTTC
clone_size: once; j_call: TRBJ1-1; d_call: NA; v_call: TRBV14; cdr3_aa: CASSRTSDAEAFF; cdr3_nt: TGTGCCAGCAGCCGGACCTCGGACGCTGAAGCTTTCTTT
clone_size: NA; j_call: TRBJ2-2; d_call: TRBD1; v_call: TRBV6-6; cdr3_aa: CASSRDRGNTGELFF; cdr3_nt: TGTGCCAGCAGTCGGGACAGGGGGAACACCGGGGAGCTGTTTTTT
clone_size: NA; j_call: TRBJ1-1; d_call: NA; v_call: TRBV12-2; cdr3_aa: CASRPPLRRNTEAFF; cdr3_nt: TGTGCAAGTCGCCCACCTTTGAGGAGGAACACTGAAGCTTTCTTT
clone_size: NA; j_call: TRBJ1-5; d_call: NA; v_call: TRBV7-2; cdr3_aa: CASSSVRGNQPQHF; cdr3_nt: TGTGCCAGCAGCTCCGTCAGGGGCAATCAGCCCCAGCATTTT
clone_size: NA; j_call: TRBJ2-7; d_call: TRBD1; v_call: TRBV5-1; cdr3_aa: CASSMTGDSYEQYF; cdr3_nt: TGCGCCAGCAGCATGACAGGGGACTCCTACGAGCAGTACTTC
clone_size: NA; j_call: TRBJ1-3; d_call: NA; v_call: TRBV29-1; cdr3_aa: CSVEGLKPGNTIYF; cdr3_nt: TGCAGCGTTGAAGGACTCAAACCGGGAAACACCATATATTTT
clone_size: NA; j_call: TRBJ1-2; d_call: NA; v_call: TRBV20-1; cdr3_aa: CSATREAF; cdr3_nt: TGCAGTGCTACCCGAGAGGCCTTC
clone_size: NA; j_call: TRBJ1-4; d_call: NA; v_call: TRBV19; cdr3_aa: CASSIAGEKLFF; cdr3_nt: TGTGCCAGTAGTATAGCGGGGGAAAAACTGTTTTTT